What follows are 5 T cell receptor beta chains derived from one specimen sequenced in a study of naive and memory T cell subsets. Ligated cDNA underwent four rounds of PCR with nested alpha and beta constant region primers and SP2. TCRdb reanalysed the 5' RACE reads using MiXCR and keeps one entry per CDR3 protein. Of tens of thousands of distinct CDR3 sequences in the sample, more than 7% were seen once. A UMI-containing oligonucleotide was joined by 3' ligation to the TCR cDNA template. The receptor set was obtained from a male donor in good health.

This clonotype was recorded many times. This rearrangement joins TRBV29-1 to TRBJ2-7; weak D call: TRBD2 (6 bases). The CDR3 contains 12 residues. Germline CDR1 reads SQVTM; CDR2 reads ANQGSEA. V shed 6 bases and J shed 6 bases, with 15 bases lying between them. CDR3 protein: CSVVGGGGEQYF. The CDR3 coding sequence is TGCAGCGTGGTCGGGGGAGGCGGCGAGCAGTACTTC.

This clonotype was seen a few times. The chain joins TRBV12-3 or TRBV12-4 to TRBJ2-1, with 10 nucleotides matching TRBD2. The CDR3 is 15 residues long. Losses at the gene ends were 3 bases for V and 10 bases for J; bases not matched to a gene: 9. The CDR3 coding sequence is TGTGCCAGCAGTTTTGGTAATCTAGCGGGAGAAGAGCAGTTCTTC. It encodes CASSFGNLAGEEQFF.

This clonotype occurred many times. The chain couples TRBV21-1 to TRBJ2-5. TRBV21-1 is given as a pseudogene. The CDR3 is made up of 13 amino acids. The CDR3 region has the DNA TGTGCCAGCAGCATCTGTACCCAAGAGACCCAGTACTTC. Amino acid sequence: CASSICTQETQYF.

This clonotype came up many times. The gene calls are TRBV20-1 and TRBJ1-1; D might be TRBD1 (6 bases). V was cut by 2 bases and J by 4 bases, with 8 bases left in between. The CDR3 extends over 12 amino acids. Germline values: CDR1 DFQATT, CDR2 SNEGSKA (reference sequence). CDR3 protein: CSARQGGTEAFF. In DNA form, the CDR3 reads TGCAGTGCTAGACAAGGGGGCACTGAAGCTTTCTTT.

This clonotype was seen ten or more times. The J gene is TRBJ1-1, the V gene TRBV6-5, with D possibly being TRBD1 (5 bases). This CDR3 contains 17 residues. V was shortened by 0 bases and J by 0 bases, with 14 bases between the two germline ends. Germline lookup yields CDR1 MNHEY and CDR2 SVGAGI. The CDR3 sequence: CASSYSLPGGMNTEAFF. The CDR3 nucleotides are TGTGCCAGCAGTTACTCGCTCCCGGGGGGAATGAACACTGAAGCTTTCTTT.